This TCR beta chain stems from a study of cytomegalovirus exposure and HLA in healthy donors. The study, taken as a whole, reports: In an earlier analysis, productive rearrangement rates for most beta V segments clustered near 87% or 30%. Many donors shared some public TCRs, even though most TCR sequences were rare. The study put under 200 TCR beta chains on its list as cytomegalovirus-associated.

Amplification used 60 Vbeta primers and 13 Jbeta primers. Some clones are missing from TCRdb's copy, which holds only in-frame ones; the method was immunoSEQ multiplex PCR. The sample has 200,000 to 250,000 clones, over 65% seen once. Those who donated were healthy bone marrow donors. This clone is a singleton in its sample. Antigen specificity is unknown. This CDR3 contains 15 residues. Germline V gives CDR1 MDHEN, CDR2 SYDVKM. The V segment lost 6 bases and the J segment 8 bases; nucleotides outside the gene matches: 12. The V gene is TRBV28, the J gene TRBJ2-1; TRBD2 matches 8 bases. Material: PBMCs. The TCR comes from a human donor in good health. Here the CDR3 DNA reads TGTGCCAGCAGCAGCAGGACAACGGGGGGGGATGAGCAGTTCTTC. Protein product: CASSSRTTGGDEQFF. The full variable domain, its missing parts supplied by reference TRBV28 and TRBJ2-1, is DVKVTQSSRYLVKRTGEKVFLECVQDMDHENMFWYRQDPGLGLRLIYFSYDVKMKEKGDIPEGYSVSREKKERFSLILESASTNQTSMYLCASSSRTTGGDEQFFGPGTRLTVL.